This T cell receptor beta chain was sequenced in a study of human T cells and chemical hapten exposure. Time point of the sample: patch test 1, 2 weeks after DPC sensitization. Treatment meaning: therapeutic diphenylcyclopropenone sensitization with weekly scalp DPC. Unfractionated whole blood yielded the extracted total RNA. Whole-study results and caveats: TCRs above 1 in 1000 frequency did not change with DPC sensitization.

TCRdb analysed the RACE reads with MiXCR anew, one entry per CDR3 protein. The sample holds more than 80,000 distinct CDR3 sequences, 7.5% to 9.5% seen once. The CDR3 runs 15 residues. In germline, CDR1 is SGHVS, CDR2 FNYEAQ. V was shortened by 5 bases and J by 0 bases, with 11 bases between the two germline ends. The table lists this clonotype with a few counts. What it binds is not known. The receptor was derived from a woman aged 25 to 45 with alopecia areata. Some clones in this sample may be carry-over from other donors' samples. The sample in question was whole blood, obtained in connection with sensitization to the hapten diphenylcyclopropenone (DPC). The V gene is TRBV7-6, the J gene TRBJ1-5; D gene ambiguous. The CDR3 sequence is CASSLGQDSNQPQHF. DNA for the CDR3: TGTGCCAGCAGCCTAGGGCAGGATAGCAATCAGCCCCAGCATTTT.